These 32 T cell receptor beta chains came from one sample sequenced in a study of T cell responses to AZD1222 COVID-19 vaccine. Generated by immunoSEQ multiplex PCR, the TCRdb table keeps only in-frame clones and is missing some. The sample yields about 84,000 clones, around 84% seen once. Sequences were derived from peripheral blood, sampled 28 days after the second AZD1222 dose. These receptors originate from an adult who received the AZD1222 COVID-19 vaccine.

This clone has more than one count but fewer than ten. The chain has TRBV20-1 and TRBJ2-1; D unresolved. Germline CDR1 DFQATT, CDR2 SNEGSKA (reference sequence). V gave up 6 bases and J gave up 12 bases, with 15 bases separating them. This CDR3 spans 11 amino acids. CDR3 amino acids: CSAGRLFGQFF. The CDR3 DNA is TGCAGTGCAGGACGGCTGTTTGGGCAGTTCTTC.

This chain connects TRBV28 to TRBJ1-3; D is ambiguous. CDR1 and CDR2 from the germline V gene are MDHEN and SYDVKM. The CDR3 runs 12 residues. V was trimmed by 6 bases and J by 7 bases, leaving 10 bases between them. CDR3 in DNA: TGTGCCAGCAGGCTTCTGTGGAACACCATATATTTT. It codes for CASRLLWNTIYF.

As DNA, the CDR3 is TGTGCCAGCAACCCTCGGGACAGGGGGGAAATCTACGAGCAGTACTTC. Protein product: CASNPRDRGEIYEQYF. The J gene is TRBJ2-7, the V gene TRBV11-3; the match to TRBD1 covers 11 bases. The CDR3 totals 16 residues. The germline CDR1 and CDR2 sequences are SGHNT and YENEEA. V trimming: 7 bases; J trimming: 3 bases; junction bases outside the gene matches: 11.

The genes are TRBV7-8 and TRBJ2-1; no clear D gene. This CDR3 region has 14 residues. Germline assignment: CDR1 SGHVS and CDR2 FQNEAQ. The ends were cut back, 1 base at V and 9 bases at J, with 13 bases in the middle. The CDR3 DNA reads TGTGCCAGCAGCTTAGTCACGGGTGTCGTTGAGCAGTTCTTC. Amino acid sequence: CASSLVTGVVEQFF.

This chain connects TRBV6-5 to TRBJ2-1; 9 positions match TRBD1. Losses at the gene ends were 7 bases for V and 5 bases for J; bases not matched to a gene: 9. In germline, CDR1 is MNHEY, CDR2 SVGAGI. This CDR3 has 15 residues. CDR3 protein: CASTTLGTGNNEQFF. The CDR3 coding sequence is TGTGCCAGCACCACTTTGGGGACAGGGAACAATGAGCAGTTCTTC.

The rearrangement links TRBV6-5 to TRBJ2-5, with a weak D call TRBD2 (6 bases). The CDR3 is 15 amino acids. V lost 8 bases and J 4 bases, leaving 20 bases between the germline ends. The germline gives CDR1 MNHEY, CDR2 SVGAGI. CDR3 nucleotide sequence: TGTGCCAGCGCTCGGGGCGGGATGGGGGGAGAGACCCAGTACTTC. Its protein product is CASARGGMGGETQYF.

The V call is TRBV3-1 (or the pseudogene TRBV3-2), the J call TRBJ2-3; possibly TRBD2 for D (6 bases). V was clipped by 5 bases and J by 5 bases, with 8 bases between them. CDR1 is LGHDT and CDR2 is YNNKEL in the germline V gene (reference sequence). The CDR3 contains 12 residues. CDR3 coding DNA: TGTGCCAGCAGCTCCGGGGGAGATACGCAGTATTTT. Its translation: CASSSGGDTQYF.

This clone was found once. The chain combines TRBV2 with TRBJ2-7; D might be TRBD1 or TRBD2, each matching 5 bases. Trimming shortened V by 1 base and J by 1 base, and 11 bases separated the two germline ends. Germline CDR1 SNHLY, CDR2 FYNNEI. The CDR3 is made up of 15 amino acids. This CDR3 reads CASSEVGPSSYEQYF. The CDR3 DNA is TGTGCCAGCAGTGAAGTGGGACCGTCGTCCTACGAGCAGTACTTC. Using reference TRBV2 and TRBJ2-7 for the parts outside the CDR3, the full variable domain is EPEVTQTPSHQVTQMGQEVILRCVPISNHLYFYWYRQILGQKVEFLVSFYNNEISEKSEIFDDQFSVERPDGSNFTLKIRSTKLEDSAMYFCASSEVGPSSYEQYFGPGTRLTVT.

The CDR3 protein is CASDSSVPNLATNEKLFF. The CDR3 coding sequence is TGTGCCAGCGACTCCTCCGTGCCCAACCTTGCAACTAATGAAAAACTGTTTTTT. The chain joins TRBV11-2 to TRBJ1-4, with D unclear. V lost 8 bases to trimming and J lost 0 bases, with 22 bases between them. The CDR3 loop spans 18 amino acids. From germline, CDR1 is SGHAT and CDR2 FQNNGV.

The rearrangement uses TRBV21-1 and TRBJ2-7; the D segment call TRBD1 is taken from the table without a DNA check. TRBV21-1 is given as a pseudogene. This CDR3 region has 13 residues. The CDR3 DNA sequence: TGTGCCACCGACGAACAGAACTCCTACGAGCAGTACTTC. This gives the protein CATDEQNSYEQYF.

This chain uses TRBV3-1 (or the pseudogene TRBV3-2) with TRBJ1-1; no definite D call. From germline, CDR1 is LGHDT and CDR2 YNNKEL (reference sequence). This CDR3 comprises 15 residues. V lost 1 base and J lost 4, with 13 bases in between. CDR3 nucleotides: TGTGCCAGCAGCCAAGGAGGCTATTGGGTCACTGAAGCTTTCTTT. This sequence encodes CASSQGGYWVTEAFF.

The CDR3 sequence is CASSQSQGGNEKLFF. In DNA form, the CDR3 reads TGCGCCAGCAGCCAAAGCCAGGGGGGTAATGAAAAACTGTTTTTT. The chain joins TRBV4-1 to TRBJ1-4; TRBD1 matches 7 bases. V was pared by 2 bases and J by 4 bases, with 4 bases of the junction left unmatched. Germline assignment: CDR1 MGHRA and CDR2 YSYEKL. The CDR3 totals 15 residues.

Comments on this clone: The same CDR3 can be traced to other DNA sequences in this sample. Here the CDR3 DNA reads TGTGCCAGCAGTACACGGACAGGGGGTTATAGCAATCAGCCCCAGCATTTT. Translating it yields CASSTRTGGYSNQPQHF. The chain uses TRBV28 and TRBJ1-5; 10 bases align to TRBD1. V gave up 5 bases and J gave up 0 bases; unmatched junction bases: 7. The CDR3 runs 17 residues. Germline V gene lookup returns CDR1 MDHEN and CDR2 SYDVKM.

The V and J genes are TRBV28 and TRBJ2-7; 8 nucleotides line up with TRBD2. The trim removed 6 bases at V and 2 bases at J, leaving 6 bases unmatched. Germline V lookup: CDR1 MDHEN, CDR2 SYDVKM. This CDR3 spans 14 amino acids. Here the CDR3 reads CASSSPGLAYEQYF. CDR3 coding DNA: TGTGCCAGCAGCTCACCGGGACTAGCCTACGAGCAGTACTTC.

The CDR3 sequence is CASSQGGSNGETQYF. The CDR3 DNA reads TGCGCCAGCAGCCAAGGGGGCTCAAATGGGGAGACCCAGTACTTC. The gene calls are TRBV4-1 and TRBJ2-5; maybe TRBD1 (5 bases). CDR1 is MGHRA and CDR2 is YSYEKL in the germline V gene. V was pared by 1 base and J by 5 bases, with 14 bases between. The CDR3 runs 15 residues.

This clone was found a few times. The chain recombines TRBV7-9 with TRBJ1-1; D unclear. This CDR3 region has 14 residues. Trimming left V 1 base short and J 4 bases short, with 10 bases between. CDR1 is SEHNR and CDR2 is FQNEAQ in the germline V gene (reference sequence). CDR3 protein: CASSLGWQVTEAFF. CDR3 in DNA: TGTGCCAGCAGCTTAGGGTGGCAGGTCACTGAAGCTTTCTTT.

The table lists this clone with a few counts. This chain connects TRBV5-1 to TRBJ1-4; no clear D. Germline loops: CDR1 SGHRS, CDR2 YFSETQ. V gave up 5 bases and J gave up 8 bases, with 13 bases separating them. The CDR3 is 13 amino acids. The CDR3 loop reads CASSMQRREKLFF. CDR3 DNA: TGCGCCAGCAGTATGCAACGACGGGAAAAACTGTTTTTT.

The chain recombines TRBV2 with TRBJ2-5; D remains unclear. Germline lookup yields CDR1 SNHLY and CDR2 FYNNEI. The V end was cut by 2 bases, the J end by 3 bases, with 10 bases between. The CDR3 is 14 amino acids. The CDR3 region has the DNA TGTGCCAGCAGTGAATACCGGCGAGAAGAGACCCAGTACTTC. Protein: CASSEYRREETQYF.

The chain links TRBV5-4 to TRBJ1-1; D unclear. CDR1 is SGHNT and CDR2 is YYREEE in the germline V gene (reference sequence). The CDR3 sequence is 15 residues long. The germline V and J ends were trimmed by 0 bases and 1 base, with 10 bases remaining between them. CDR3 residues: CASSLGLGQNTEAFF. In nucleotides, the CDR3 is TGTGCCAGCAGCTTGGGGCTAGGGCAGAACACTGAAGCTTTCTTT.

This clone occurred once. CDR3 in DNA: TGTGCCAGCAATCGAGGTCAGGGGGTCCAAGAGACCCAGTACTTC. Protein sequence: CASNRGQGVQETQYF. The chain carries TRBV5-5 and TRBJ2-5; 7 bases agree with TRBD1. Germline assignment: CDR1 SGHKS and CDR2 YYEKEE (reference sequence). The junction had 9 bases not matched to a gene; V was cut back by 6 bases and J by 1 base. CDR3 length: 15 residues. Drawing the rest from reference TRBV5-5 and TRBJ2-5, the complete variable domain is DAGVTQSPTHLIKTRGQQVTLRCSPISGHKSVSWYQQVLGQGPQFIFQYYEKEERGRGNFPDRFSARQFPNYSSELNVNALLLGDSALYLCASNRGQGVQETQYFGPGTRLLVL.

J is TRBJ1-2 and V is TRBV6-5, with 9 bases matching TRBD1. CDR1 and CDR2 from the germline V gene are MNHEY and SVGAGI. CDR3 size: 14 residues. V shed 7 bases and J 2 bases; nucleotides not matched to a gene: 5. The CDR3 region has the DNA TGTGCCAGCAACAACAGGGGGCAGAACTATGGCTACACCTTC. This translates into CASNNRGQNYGYTF.

This sequence joins TRBV5-4 and TRBJ2-1; D remains ambiguous. The germline V and J ends were trimmed by 3 bases and 0 bases, with 1 base remaining between them. CDR1 SGHNT and CDR2 YYREEE come from the germline V gene (reference sequence). This CDR3 region has 12 residues. Here the CDR3 DNA reads TGTGCCAGCAGCTACTCCTACAATGAGCAGTTCTTC. This codes for CASSYSYNEQFF.

The chain has TRBV12-3 or TRBV12-4 and TRBJ1-4; D remains unclear. V lost 6 bases to trimming and J lost 8 bases, with 7 bases between them. The CDR3 is 11 residues long. The CDR3 region is CASRIGEKLFF. In nucleotides, the CDR3 is TGTGCCAGCAGAATTGGGGAAAAACTGTTTTTT.

The rearrangement joins TRBV9 to TRBJ1-1, with D unclear. The CDR3 contains 12 residues. The germline CDR1 and CDR2 sequences are SGDLS and YYNGEE. The V end lost 0 bases, the J end lost 6 bases, and 6 bases lay between the germline ends. The CDR3 DNA follows: TGTGCCAGCAGCGTAGGATCAGCTGAAGCTTTCTTT. Protein: CASSVGSAEAFF.

The chain has TRBV19 and TRBJ2-1, with D hard to call. The CDR3 is 14 residues long. Germline loops: CDR1 LNHDA, CDR2 SQIVND (reference sequence). Trimming took off 3 bases at V and 7 bases at J, with 13 bases between the two ends. The DNA for the CDR3 is TGTGCCAGTAGTATGTTGAGACAACAAAATGAGCAGTTCTTC. Translation: CASSMLRQQNEQFF.

V and J are TRBV6-5 and TRBJ2-7; TRBD1 or TRBD2 may be the D gene (5 bases each). CDR1 is MNHEY, CDR2 SVGAGI, per germline. There are 13 residues in the CDR3. V was pared by 6 bases and J by 7 bases, with 16 bases between. The CDR3: CASSSLTGREQYF. In DNA form, the CDR3 reads TGTGCCAGCAGCTCTCTCACGGGGCGGGAGCAGTACTTC.

V usage is TRBV3-1 (or the pseudogene TRBV3-2) and J usage is TRBJ2-7, with 7 positions matching TRBD1. The CDR3 extends over 17 amino acids. The ends lost 6 bases at V and 1 base at J; junction bases unmatched: 15. Germline loops: CDR1 LGHDT, CDR2 YNNKEL (reference sequence). This CDR3 reads CASRLSPDRYVSYEQYF. DNA of the CDR3: TGTGCCAGCAGGCTCTCCCCGGACAGGTACGTTTCCTACGAGCAGTACTTC.

The CDR3 protein is CASRWTGPEAFF. In DNA form, the CDR3 reads TGTGCCAGCAGATGGACAGGGCCTGAAGCTTTCTTT. The V gene is TRBV28, the J gene TRBJ1-1, with TRBD1 matching 8 bases. The trim removed 6 bases at V and 6 bases at J, leaving 3 bases unmatched. CDR3 length equals 12 residues. Germline V gene data show CDR1 as MDHEN and CDR2 as SYDVKM.

This clone was picked up one time. This sequence joins TRBV6-4 and TRBJ2-3; 7 positions agree with TRBD2. The CDR3 contains 17 residues. CDR1 MRHNA and CDR2 SNTAGT come from the germline V gene. Trimming removed 5 bases from V and 0 bases from J; junction bases left unmatched: 11. In DNA form, the CDR3 reads TGTGCCAGCAGTCCCCGGGGACTACTTATTAGCACAGATACGCAGTATTTT. Translated, it gives CASSPRGLLISTDTQYF.

This clone was recorded only once. This chain uses TRBV6-5 with TRBJ1-3; 7 bases agree with TRBD1. Trimming at V came to 6 bases and at J to 0 bases, leaving 5 bases not matched to a gene. The CDR3 has 15 residues. Germline loops: CDR1 MNHEY, CDR2 SVGAGI. The CDR3: CASSVTGSSGNTIYF. The CDR3 DNA sequence: TGTGCCAGCAGCGTGACAGGGAGCTCTGGAAACACCATATATTTT.

This clone was seen a single time. This chain links TRBV5-1 with TRBJ2-7; D call uncertain. Germline CDR1 is SGHRS and CDR2 is YFSETQ. CDR3 size: 15 residues. Trimming removed 4 bases at V and 4 bases at J, with 18 bases between. CDR3 sequence reads: CASSPGLVQRYEQYF. DNA of the CDR3: TGCGCCAGCAGCCCGGGCCTGGTTCAGCGATACGAGCAGTACTTC.

CDR3 protein: CASSLAGQGSLYGYTF. In DNA, the CDR3 is TGTGCCAGCAGCTTGGCCGGACAGGGCTCTCTGTATGGCTACACCTTC. The gene calls are TRBV5-4 and TRBJ1-2; 8 nucleotides agree with TRBD1. The junction had 9 bases not matched to a gene; V was cut back by 0 bases and J by 5 bases. CDR1 and CDR2 (germline): SGHNT, YYREEE (reference sequence). This CDR3 comprises 16 residues.